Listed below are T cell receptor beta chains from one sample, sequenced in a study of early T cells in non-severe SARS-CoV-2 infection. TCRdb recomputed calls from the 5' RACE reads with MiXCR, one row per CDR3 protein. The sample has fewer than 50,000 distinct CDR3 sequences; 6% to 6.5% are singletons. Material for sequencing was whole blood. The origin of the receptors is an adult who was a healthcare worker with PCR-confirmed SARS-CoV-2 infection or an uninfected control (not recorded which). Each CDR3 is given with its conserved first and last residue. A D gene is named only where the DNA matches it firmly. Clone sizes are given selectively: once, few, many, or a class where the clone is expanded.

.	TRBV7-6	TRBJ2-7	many	TGTGCCAGCAGCTTACGGGACGGTAGCTCCTACGAGCAGTACTTC	CASSLRDGSSYEQYF
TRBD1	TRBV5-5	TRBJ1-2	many	TGTGCCAGCAGCTCCGGGACAGGGAATTCCTATGGCTACACCTTC	CASSSGTGNSYGYTF
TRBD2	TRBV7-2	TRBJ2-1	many	TGTGCCAGCAGCTTAGCGGGGGGGGCCTACAATGAGCAGTTCTTC	CASSLAGGAYNEQFF
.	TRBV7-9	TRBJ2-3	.	TGTGCCAGCAGCCCCTGGGGATCCACAGATACGCAGTATTTT	CASSPWGSTDTQYF
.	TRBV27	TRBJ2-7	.	TGTGCCAGCAGTTTAGCTTGGGGGGCCTACGAGCAGTACTTC	CASSLAWGAYEQYF
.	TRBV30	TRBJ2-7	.	TGTGCCTGGAGTGCGATTGGGGACGAGCAGTACTTC	CAWSAIGDEQYF
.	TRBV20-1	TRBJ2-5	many	TGCAGTGCCCCCGAGGAGGACTGGGGCCGGACCCAGTACTTC	CSAPEEDWGRTQYF
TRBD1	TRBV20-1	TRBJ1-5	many	TGCAGTGCTAGCATCGGACAGGGGTTTCAGCCCCAGCATTTT	CSASIGQGFQPQHF
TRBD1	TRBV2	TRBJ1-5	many	TGTGCCAGCAAGGGGACAGCTTCTGGCAATCAGCCCCAGCATTTT	CASKGTASGNQPQHF
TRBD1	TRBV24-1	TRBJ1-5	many	TGTGCCACCAGTGATTCCCTTGGACAGGCCCGCAATCAGCCCCAGCATTTT	CATSDSLGQARNQPQHF
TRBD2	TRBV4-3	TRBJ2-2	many	TGCGCCAGCAGCCAAGATCTCTTCCGGAGCGGGGAGGTCGGGGAGCTGTTTTTT	CASSQDLFRSGEVGELFF
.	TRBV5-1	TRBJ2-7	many	TGCGCCAGCCACAAGACAGGTTCCTACGAGCAGTACTTC	CASHKTGSYEQYF
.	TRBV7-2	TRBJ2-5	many	TGTGCCAGCAGCTTAAGGGGTAGAGAGACCCAGTACTTC	CASSLRGRETQYF
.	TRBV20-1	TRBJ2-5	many	TGCAGTGCTCGGGGACTCGCCCAGGGGACCCAGTACTTC	CSARGLAQGTQYF
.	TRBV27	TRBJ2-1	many	TGTGCCAGCGATCCCAGGGGGGGGATTACCTACAATGAGCAGTTCTTC	CASDPRGGITYNEQFF
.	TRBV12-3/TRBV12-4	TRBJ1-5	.	TGTGCCAGCAGTTTGATAAGCAATCAGCCCCAGCATTTT	CASSLISNQPQHF
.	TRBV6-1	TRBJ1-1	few	TGTGCCAGCAGTCGCATGGGGAGGGCTGAAGCTTTCTTT	CASSRMGRAEAFF
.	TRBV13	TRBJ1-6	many	TGTGCCAGCAGCACCACAGGGTATGCTTCACCCCTCCACTTT	CASSTTGYASPLHF
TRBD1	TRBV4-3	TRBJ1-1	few	TGCGCCAGCAGCCAAGATTCAGGGGGGGACACTGAAGCTTTCTTT	CASSQDSGGDTEAFF
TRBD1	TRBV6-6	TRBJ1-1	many	TGTGCCAGCAGTGGAAGAGACAGGGGGCTTCTCACTGAAGCTTTCTTT	CASSGRDRGLLTEAFF
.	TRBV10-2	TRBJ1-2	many	TGCGCCAGCAGCCAGGCGGGGAGTAGCCCAAACTATGGCTACACCTTC	CASSQAGSSPNYGYTF
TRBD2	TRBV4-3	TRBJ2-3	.	TGCGCCAGCAGCAAACTAGCGGGGACCACAGATACGCAGTATTTT	CASSKLAGTTDTQYF
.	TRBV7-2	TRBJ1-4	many	TGTGCCAGCAGCTTACGACCCGACTATGAAAAACTGTTTTTT	CASSLRPDYEKLFF
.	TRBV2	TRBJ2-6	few	TGTGCCAGCAGGTCCCCAGTCTCTGGGGCCAACGTCCTGACTTTC	CASRSPVSGANVLTF
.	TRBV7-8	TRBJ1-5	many	TGTGCCAGCAGCTCTATGGGGGTAGGGAGCAATCAGCCCCAGCATTTT	CASSSMGVGSNQPQHF
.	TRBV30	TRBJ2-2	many	TGTGCCTGGAGTCCTGGGGGGGCGAGGATCGGGGAGCTGTTTTTT	CAWSPGGARIGELFF
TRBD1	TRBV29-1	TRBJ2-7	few	TGCAGCGTGGGACAGACAGGGCTCGAGCAGTACTTC	CSVGQTGLEQYF
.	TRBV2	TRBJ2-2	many	TGTGCCAGCAGTGAATTGTCACAGCGGAACACCGGGGAGCTGTTTTTT	CASSELSQRNTGELFF
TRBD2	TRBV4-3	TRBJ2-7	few	TGCGCCAGCAGCCAAGGGACTAGCGGCCACTACGAGCAGTACTTC	CASSQGTSGHYEQYF
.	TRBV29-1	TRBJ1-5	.	TGCAGCGTTGAAATTGGGAAGGGCGGCAATCTGCCCCAGCATTTT	CSVEIGKGGNLPQHF
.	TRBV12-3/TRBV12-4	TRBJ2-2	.	TGTGCCAGCAAGGGGGGCGGACGTTGGACCGGGGAGCTGTTTTTT	CASKGGGRWTGELFF
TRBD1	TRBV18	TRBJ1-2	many	TGTGCCAGCTCACTCACTCGGGACAGGGCTAACTATGGCTACACCTTC	CASSLTRDRANYGYTF
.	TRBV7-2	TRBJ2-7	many	TGTGCCAGCAGCACCGCAGGGACCGAGCAGTACTTC	CASSTAGTEQYF
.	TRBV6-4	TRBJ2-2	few	TGTGCCAGCCAGGACAGTAACACCGGGGAGCTGTTTTTT	CASQDSNTGELFF
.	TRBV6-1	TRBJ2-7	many	TGTGCCAGCAGGGGTAACTACGAGCAGTACTTC	CASRGNYEQYF
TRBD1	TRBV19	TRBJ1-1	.	TGTGCCAGTAGTATGGGGAGGGGGCTGTTGGGGACTGAAGCTTTCTTT	CASSMGRGLLGTEAFF
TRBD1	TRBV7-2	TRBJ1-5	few	TGTGCCAGCAGCGGGACAGGTTCCAGCAATCAGCCCCAGCATTTT	CASSGTGSSNQPQHF
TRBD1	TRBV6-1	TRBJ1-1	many	TGTGCCAGCAGGACGGGACAGTTTCTTGAAGCTTTCTTT	CASRTGQFLEAFF
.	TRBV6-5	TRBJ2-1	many	TGTGCCAGCAGTCCCCTTTCTGCCAACAATGAGCAGTTCTTC	CASSPLSANNEQFF
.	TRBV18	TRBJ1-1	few	TGTGCCAGCTCACCAGAGACAGCGAACACTGAAGCTTTCTTT	CASSPETANTEAFF
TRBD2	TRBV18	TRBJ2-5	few	TGTGCCAGCTCACCAAGTTATCCGGGACTAGCAAAGGGCCAAGAGACCCAGTACTTC	CASSPSYPGLAKGQETQYF
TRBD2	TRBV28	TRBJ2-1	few	TGTGCCAGCAGTCCCCCGGGGGGGCTAGCGGGGAGGCAGTTCTTC	CASSPPGGLAGRQFF
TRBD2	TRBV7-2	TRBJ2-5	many	TGTGCCAGCAGCTCCAATGGGGGACTAGTCGTAGAGACCCAGTACTTC	CASSSNGGLVVETQYF
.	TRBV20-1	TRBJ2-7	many	TGCAGTGCTAACCACCCGGTAGGGCAAACCTACGAGCAGTACTTC	CSANHPVGQTYEQYF
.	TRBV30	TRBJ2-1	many	TGTGCCTGGACAGGGAGCTCCTACAATGAGCAGTTCTTC	CAWTGSSYNEQFF
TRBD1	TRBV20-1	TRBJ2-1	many	TGCAGTGCCTCGCCCATTACAGGGGGCAATGAGCAGTTCTTC	CSASPITGGNEQFF
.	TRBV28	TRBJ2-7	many	TGTGCCAGCGGTCGGGACAACTTCGCCTACGAGCAGTACTTC	CASGRDNFAYEQYF
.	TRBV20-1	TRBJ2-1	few	TGCAGTGCTAGAGATCGAACAGGGATTTACAATGAGCAGTTCTTC	CSARDRTGIYNEQFF
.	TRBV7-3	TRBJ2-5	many	TGTGCCAGCAGCTTAGAACGACAAGAGACCCAGTACTTC	CASSLERQETQYF
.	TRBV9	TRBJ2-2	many	TGTGCCAGCAGCCCCCATCCCGCCGGGACCTCCGGGGAGCTGTTTTTT	CASSPHPAGTSGELFF
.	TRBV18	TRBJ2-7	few	TGTGCCAGCTCACCCCTCGACAGAGCCTACGAGCAGTACTTC	CASSPLDRAYEQYF